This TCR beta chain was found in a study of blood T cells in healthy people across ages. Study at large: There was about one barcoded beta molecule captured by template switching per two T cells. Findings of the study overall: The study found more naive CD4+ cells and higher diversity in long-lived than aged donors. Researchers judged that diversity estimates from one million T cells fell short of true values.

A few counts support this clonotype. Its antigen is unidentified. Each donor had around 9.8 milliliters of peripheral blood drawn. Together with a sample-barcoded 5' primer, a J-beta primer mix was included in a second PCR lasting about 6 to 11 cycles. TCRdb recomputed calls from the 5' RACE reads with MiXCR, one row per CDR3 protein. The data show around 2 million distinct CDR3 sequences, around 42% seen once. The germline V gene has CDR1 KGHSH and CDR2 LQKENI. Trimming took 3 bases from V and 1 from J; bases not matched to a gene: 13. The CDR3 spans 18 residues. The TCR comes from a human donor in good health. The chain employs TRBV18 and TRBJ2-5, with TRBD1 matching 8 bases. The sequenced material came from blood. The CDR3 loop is CASSPTVPDRGPQETQYF. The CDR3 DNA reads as TGTGCCAGCTCACCCACGGTTCCTGACAGGGGTCCCCAAGAGACCCAGTACTTC.